One TCR beta chain is described in this entry. As yet, its antigen is unknown. The CDR3 runs 14 residues. V shed 4 bases and J 0 bases; nucleotides not matched to a gene: 5. Germline assignment: CDR1 DFQATT and CDR2 SNEGSKA (reference sequence). The sample comes from a study of T-cell reconstitution after alpha-beta-depleted transplantation in children. General observations from the study: A year post-transplant, T-cell counts and diversity derived mostly from newly produced T cells. At day 60, the high TCRbeta diversity found in some patients originated from recipient T cells and thymic progenitors that had survived.

Unique molecular identifiers were incorporated when the TCRbeta library was constructed. Via MiXCR, TCRdb re-called the PCR reads, giving one row per CDR3 protein. The data contain approximately 230,000 distinct CDR3 sequences, about 23% of them singletons. Specimen: PBMCs, collected before TCRalphabeta/CD19-depleted stem cell transplant. The chain couples TRBV20-1 to TRBJ2-7; TRBD2 agrees at 8 bases. This sequence was found in a girl aged 2 to 9 with Fanconi anemia, due to receive a stem cell transplant. CDR3 sequence: CSANSGEFSYEQYF. The CDR3 DNA follows: TGCAGTGCTAATAGCGGGGAGTTCTCCTACGAGCAGTACTTC.